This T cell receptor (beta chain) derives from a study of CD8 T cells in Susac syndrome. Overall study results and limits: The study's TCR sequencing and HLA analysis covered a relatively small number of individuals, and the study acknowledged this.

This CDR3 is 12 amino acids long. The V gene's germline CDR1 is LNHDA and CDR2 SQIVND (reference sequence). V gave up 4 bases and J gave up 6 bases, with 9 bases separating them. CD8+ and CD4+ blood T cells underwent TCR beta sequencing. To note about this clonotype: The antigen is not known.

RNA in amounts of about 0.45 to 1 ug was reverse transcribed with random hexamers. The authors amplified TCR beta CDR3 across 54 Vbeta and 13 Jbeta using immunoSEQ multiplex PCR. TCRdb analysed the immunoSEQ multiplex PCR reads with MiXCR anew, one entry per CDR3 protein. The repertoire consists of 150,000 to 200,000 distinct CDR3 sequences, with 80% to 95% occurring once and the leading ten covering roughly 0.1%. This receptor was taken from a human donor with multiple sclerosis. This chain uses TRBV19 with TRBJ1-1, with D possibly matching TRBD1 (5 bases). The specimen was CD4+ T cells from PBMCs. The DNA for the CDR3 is TGTGCCAGTAGTACGACAGTGGCTGAAGCTTTCTTT. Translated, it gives CASSTTVAEAFF. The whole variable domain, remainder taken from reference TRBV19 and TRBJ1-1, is DGGITQSPKYLFRKEGQNVTLSCEQNLNHDAMYWYRQDPGQGLRLIYYSQIVNDFQKGDIAEGYSVSREKKESFPLTVTSAQKNPTAFYLCASSTTVAEAFFGQGTRLTVV.